The clone carrying this T cell receptor beta chain was counted only a few times. No antigen is known for it. Libraries of TCR beta came from quantitative 5'-RACE with molecular barcodes. TCRdb redid the calling of the 5' RACE reads with MiXCR, one entry per CDR3 protein. The top ten hold about 0.92% of the sample, which has fewer than 500,000 distinct CDR3 sequences, about 25% seen once. The CDR3 is 14 residues long. Germline V gene data show CDR1 as SGHTA and CDR2 as FQGNSA. V was pared by 3 bases and J by 3 bases, with 3 bases of the junction left unmatched. This sample stems from a study of CD8 T cells in ankylosing spondylitis. Broader study findings: Researchers reportedly found disease-linked clones significantly enriched in matched ankylosing spondylitis synovial fluid. Ankylosing spondylitis blood seemed to carry a telltale TCR beta motif made of under ten highly homologous variants. In synovial fluid and blood from reactive arthritis, some motif variants were previously reported. Those disease-linked clones were CD8+; they were also relatively rare in peripheral blood.

This sequence joins TRBV7-2 and TRBJ2-7; 9 positions agree with TRBD1. The sequenced material came from blood, either unsorted or a sorted T cell fraction (not recorded which). This clonotype was sampled from a male donor with ankylosing spondylitis. The CDR3 sequence: CASSFRTGDYEQYF. As DNA, the CDR3 is TGTGCCAGCAGCTTTCGGACAGGGGACTACGAGCAGTACTTC.